Included here is one T cell receptor beta chain sequence, with context. Its antigen is currently unknown. Germline trimming cut 6 bases from V and 3 bases from J; bases unmatched to any gene: 10. The CDR3 extends over 15 amino acids. TCRdb ran MiXCR on the 5' RACE reads and lists one entry per CDR3 protein. The table lists approximately 300,000 distinct CDR3 sequences, approximately 13% of them singletons, with less than 0.55% in the top ten. This sample stems from a study of T cells after yellow fever vaccination. Notes on the study in general: Most clones from primary vaccination were detected again post-booster (about 95% CD4, 70% to 90% CD8). Some clonotypes, a small share, were shared between CD4 and CD8 compartments.

The sample in question was CD4+ T cells sorted from PBMCs, obtained 45 days after the yellow fever booster vaccination. The sequence was collected from a man aged 25-45 years who received the YFV17D yellow fever vaccine. The chain uses TRBV12-3 or TRBV12-4 and TRBJ2-7; 8 positions agree with TRBD2. The DNA of the CDR3 is TGTGCCAGCAGCTACCTCGGGGGGGAGGACTACGAGCAGTACTTC. Its translation: CASSYLGGEDYEQYF.